Listed below are T cell receptor beta chains from one sample, sequenced in a study of Ad26.COV2.S vaccination and SARS-CoV-2 variants. Clones were sequenced by immunoSEQ multiplex PCR, and TCRdb holds only the in-frame ones, with some missing. In the table there are roughly 700,000 clones, roughly 90% of which are singletons. The material was peripheral blood, obtained in a trial of Ad26.COV2.S vaccine versus placebo. The source is a person aged 18-60 years who received the Ad26.COV2.S COVID-19 vaccine or a placebo. The CDR3 runs from the conserved cysteine through the conserved F or W. Fields, in order: D gene, V gene, clone size, J gene, CDR3 protein, CDR3 DNA. A D gene is named only where the DNA matches it firmly. Clone size is stated in some rows and not others, as once, few, many or a class when expanded.

NA	TRBV12-5	NA	TRBJ1-5	CASGLVGRGGNQPQHF	TGTGCTAGTGGTTTGGTAGGCAGGGGCGGCAATCAGCCCCAGCATTTT
TRBD2	TRBV5-1	NA	TRBJ2-1	CASSLDLAGGNEQFF	TGCGCCAGCAGCTTGGACCTAGCGGGGGGCAATGAGCAGTTCTTC
NA	TRBV6-2/TRBV6-3	NA	TRBJ1-1	CASSYNRGGGRNTEAFF	TGTGCCAGCAGTTACAACCGAGGGGGGGGAAGGAACACTGAAGCTTTCTTT
NA	TRBV28	NA	TRBJ2-7	CASSRPVRYEQYF	TGTGCCAGCAGCCGGCCGGTAAGGTACGAGCAGTACTTC
TRBD1	TRBV27	NA	TRBJ2-2	CASSLFGQDAGELFF	TGTGCCAGCAGTTTATTCGGACAGGATGCCGGGGAGCTGTTTTTT
NA	TRBV10-3	few	TRBJ2-7	CAISDGVYEQYF	TGTGCCATCAGCGACGGAGTGTACGAGCAGTACTTC
NA	TRBV19	NA	TRBJ1-4	CASSIWRSNEKLFF	TGTGCCAGTAGTATATGGCGGTCAAATGAAAAACTGTTTTTT
NA	TRBV30	NA	TRBJ1-5	CAWSGADNQPQHF	TGTGCCTGGAGTGGGGCAGACAATCAGCCCCAGCATTTT
TRBD2	TRBV7-2	NA	TRBJ2-1	CASSKTERGFYNEQFF	TGTGCCAGCAGTAAAACAGAGCGGGGGTTCTACAATGAGCAGTTCTTC
NA	TRBV5-4	NA	TRBJ2-1	CASSLRYGAEQFF	TGTGCCAGCAGCTTGAGATATGGGGCAGAGCAGTTCTTC
NA	TRBV5-1	NA	TRBJ1-2	CASSLVGGAIINYGYTF	TGCGCCAGCAGCTTGGTAGGGGGAGCAATAATCAACTATGGCTACACCTTC
NA	TRBV5-6	NA	TRBJ1-1	CASSLGHATAYTEAFF	TGTGCCAGCAGCTTAGGACACGCAACGGCGTACACTGAAGCTTTCTTT
TRBD1	TRBV15	NA	TRBJ1-2	CATSSGQARGYTF	TGTGCCACCAGTTCGGGACAGGCTCGGGGCTACACCTTC
NA	TRBV6-5	NA	TRBJ1-5	CASSSGFNQPQHF	TGTGCCAGCAGTTCCGGATTCAATCAGCCCCAGCATTTT
NA	TRBV20-1	NA	TRBJ2-5	CSAHRGAQYF	TGCAGTGCTCACCGGGGAGCCCAGTACTTC
TRBD1	TRBV4-3	NA	TRBJ1-2	CASSQTWTGVPANYGYTF	TGCGCCAGCAGCCAAACCTGGACAGGGGTCCCCGCTAACTATGGCTACACCTTC
TRBD1	TRBV11-2	once	TRBJ2-2	CASSSRDRSANTGELFF	TGTGCCAGCAGCTCCAGGGACAGAAGCGCGAACACCGGGGAGCTGTTTTTT
TRBD1	TRBV30	NA	TRBJ1-2	CAWSSGTGVGYTF	TGTGCCTGGAGCTCCGGGACAGGGGTGGGCTACACCTTC
NA	TRBV3-1/TRBV3-2	NA	TRBJ2-1	CASSQSRGSSYNEQFF	TGTGCCAGCAGCCAATCCCGGGGGAGCTCCTACAATGAGCAGTTCTTC
TRBD2	TRBV10-3	once	TRBJ2-1	CAISTGLAGGPYNEQFF	TGTGCCATCAGCACGGGACTAGCGGGAGGCCCCTACAATGAGCAGTTCTTC
NA	TRBV18	NA	TRBJ1-2	CASSALTSYGYTF	TGTGCCAGCTCAGCCTTGACCAGCTATGGCTACACCTTC
NA	TRBV7-9	NA	TRBJ2-1	CASRENEQFF	TGTGCCAGCAGGGAAAATGAGCAGTTCTTC
NA	TRBV6-5	NA	TRBJ2-1	CASSYGRAPYNEQFF	TGTGCCAGCAGTTACGGCCGGGCCCCCTACAATGAGCAGTTCTTC
NA	TRBV6-5	NA	TRBJ2-3	CASSPISRGDTQYF	TGTGCCAGCAGCCCAATTTCTAGGGGAGATACGCAGTATTTT
NA	TRBV19	NA	TRBJ1-2	CASSIVGLNYGYTF	TGTGCCAGTAGTATAGTGGGATTGAACTATGGCTACACCTTC
TRBD1	TRBV6-5	once	TRBJ1-2	CASSYITGGRNYGYTF	TGTGCCAGCAGTTACATTACAGGGGGCCGTAACTATGGCTACACCTTC
NA	TRBV4-3	NA	TRBJ2-6	CASSQSWGAGANVLTF	TGCGCCAGCAGCCAATCCTGGGGGGCTGGGGCCAACGTCCTGACTTTC
NA	TRBV15	NA	TRBJ2-5	CATSRDRGGAEETQYF	TGTGCCACCAGCAGAGATCGTGGGGGAGCGGAGGAGACCCAGTACTTC
TRBD2	TRBV27	NA	TRBJ2-2	CASSLRTSGRLTGELFF	TGTGCCAGCAGTTTAAGGACTAGCGGGAGATTAACCGGGGAGCTGTTTTTT
NA	TRBV11-2	NA	TRBJ2-3	CASSLTLDTQYF	TGTGCCAGCAGCTTGACCTTAGATACGCAGTATTTT
NA	TRBV4-2	NA	TRBJ2-1	CASSGGFDEQFF	TGTGCCAGCAGCGGGGGATTTGATGAGCAGTTCTTC
TRBD1	TRBV5-6	NA	TRBJ2-7	CASSGRDRAHEQYF	TGTGCCAGCAGCGGCCGGGACAGGGCTCACGAGCAGTACTTC
NA	TRBV7-9	NA	TRBJ1-4	CASTLGGLNEKLFF	TGTGCCAGCACCCTCGGGGGACTCAATGAAAAACTGTTTTTT
NA	TRBV19	NA	TRBJ2-6	CASSVAGGAGANVLTF	TGTGCCAGTAGTGTGGCAGGGGGGGCTGGGGCCAACGTCCTGACTTTC
NA	TRBV30	NA	TRBJ1-6	CAWSLAGLNNSPLHF	TGTGCCTGGAGTTTGGCAGGGCTCAATAATTCACCCCTCCACTTT
TRBD2	TRBV30	NA	TRBJ2-5	CAWSGTSLLETQYF	TGTGCCTGGAGTGGGACTAGCCTGTTGGAGACCCAGTACTTC
NA	TRBV9	NA	TRBJ1-1	CASSVVGSGAVNTEAFF	TGTGCCAGCAGCGTAGTCGGTTCTGGGGCCGTGAACACTGAAGCTTTCTTT
NA	TRBV4-3	few	TRBJ1-6	CASSQAGNSPLHF	TGCGCCAGCAGCCAAGCAGGAAATTCACCCCTCCACTTT
TRBD2	TRBV7-2	NA	TRBJ2-1	CASSTSGTTYNEQFF	TGTGCCAGCAGCACCTCCGGGACTACCTACAATGAGCAGTTCTTC
TRBD1	TRBV2	NA	TRBJ1-5	CASRAGQGGLSNQPQHF	TGTGCCAGCAGAGCAGGACAGGGTGGACTTAGCAATCAGCCCCAGCATTTT
NA	TRBV5-1	NA	TRBJ2-6	CASRRQESGANVLTF	TGCGCCAGCAGACGGCAGGAGTCTGGGGCCAACGTCCTGACTTTC
NA	TRBV29-1	NA	TRBJ1-2	CSVDVQGGSYGYTF	TGCAGCGTTGATGTGCAGGGTGGAAGCTATGGCTACACCTTC
NA	TRBV11-2	NA	TRBJ1-6	CASSPLGRAALNSPLHF	TGTGCCAGCAGCCCTTTAGGACGCGCTGCGCTTAATTCACCCCTCCACTTT
TRBD1	TRBV7-2	NA	TRBJ2-7	CASSATGGSYEQYF	TGTGCCAGCAGCGCGACAGGGGGCTCCTACGAGCAGTACTTC
NA	TRBV7-9	NA	TRBJ2-2	CAITGELFF	TGTGCCATCACCGGGGAGCTGTTTTTT